The rows below give T cell receptor beta chains drawn from one sample of a study of T cell responses to AZD1222 COVID-19 vaccine. TCRdb's table, derived via immunoSEQ multiplex PCR, lists solely in-frame clones and lacks some. The sample lists 200,000 or so clones, about 87% occurring once. The sample consisted of peripheral blood, taken on day 0 of MenACWY control vaccination. All receptors derive from an adult in good health. The CDR3 runs from the conserved cysteine through the conserved F or W. The D gene is left open where the match is weak. The size field is filled for only some rows; it gives once, few, many or a size class.

size: -; V: TRBV5-1; D: TRBD1; J: TRBJ2-5; CDR3: CASSLGQGPGETQYF; DNA: TGCGCCAGCAGCTTGGGACAGGGACCAGGGGAGACCCAGTACTTC
size: -; V: TRBV25-1; D: TRBD1; J: TRBJ2-7; CDR3: CASSARQGAYEQYF; DNA: TGTGCCAGCAGTGCCCGACAGGGGGCCTACGAGCAGTACTTC
size: -; V: TRBV11-1; D: TRBD2; J: TRBJ2-7; CDR3: CASSPGGYEQYF; DNA: TGTGCCAGCAGCCCCGGGGGGTACGAGCAGTACTTC
size: few; V: TRBV19; D: TRBD1; J: TRBJ1-2; CDR3: CASNTNRDRVYGYTF; DNA: TGTGCCAGTAATACTAACCGGGACAGGGTTTATGGCTACACCTTC
size: once; V: TRBV7-9; D: TRBD2; J: TRBJ2-3; CDR3: CASSLAAGLAGSTDTQYF; DNA: TGTGCCAGCAGCTTAGCCGCGGGACTAGCGGGAAGTACAGATACGCAGTATTTT
size: -; V: TRBV7-9; D: TRBD2; J: TRBJ2-2; CDR3: CASSLAGTRGGARTGELFF; DNA: TGTGCCAGCAGCTTAGCCGGGACTCGCGGGGGGGCGAGGACCGGGGAGCTGTTTTTT
size: -; V: TRBV5-4; D: -; J: TRBJ2-3; CDR3: CASSLGTRTDTQYF; DNA: TGTGCCAGCAGCTTAGGAACAAGGACAGATACGCAGTATTTT
size: -; V: TRBV28; D: -; J: TRBJ2-3; CDR3: CASSFRATDTQYF; DNA: TGTGCCAGCAGTTTTCGGGCCACAGATACGCAGTATTTT
size: -; V: TRBV7-2; D: TRBD2; J: TRBJ2-5; CDR3: CASSLVFGGEETQYF; DNA: TGTGCCAGCAGCTTAGTTTTCGGGGGGGAAGAGACCCAGTACTTC
size: -; V: TRBV12-3/TRBV12-4; D: -; J: TRBJ1-1; CDR3: CASSLRGTAEAFF; DNA: TGTGCCAGCAGTTTAAGGGGAACCGCTGAAGCTTTCTTT
size: once; V: TRBV30; D: -; J: TRBJ1-3; CDR3: CAWSKLKSGALSGNTIYF; DNA: TGTGCCTGGAGTAAACTCAAATCAGGGGCGCTCTCTGGAAACACCATATATTTT
size: -; V: TRBV15; D: -; J: TRBJ1-1; CDR3: CATSRGDTLNTEAFF; DNA: TGTGCCACCAGCAGAGGCGACACCCTTAACACTGAAGCTTTCTTT
size: -; V: TRBV7-9; D: TRBD2; J: TRBJ2-1; CDR3: CASSPTSGVSNEQFF; DNA: TGTGCCAGCAGCCCGACTAGCGGGGTGAGCAATGAGCAGTTCTTC